Listed below are T cell receptor beta chains from one sample, sequenced in a study of metastatic and nonmetastatic thyroid tumors. With MiXCR, TCRdb called clones anew from the PCR reads. The sample has more than 20,000 clones; roughly 21% are singletons. Specimen: blood. The receptors derive from a female donor with papillary thyroid cancer or a benign thyroid nodule (not recorded which). Some clones in this sample may be carry-over from other donors' samples. Both conserved end residues are part of each CDR3. D genes are given only for firm matches. Where a row states a size, it is once, few, many or the class of an expanded clone; other rows omit it.

DNA: TGTGCCAGCAGTTCGTACAGGGAGCAGTACTTC; CDR3: CASSSYREQYF; J: TRBJ2-7; size: medium-sized; D: .; V: TRBV6-2/TRBV6-3
DNA: TGTGCCAGCACCGCCCCGGACGGCCTAGCTAACTATGGCTACACCTTC; CDR3: CASTAPDGLANYGYTF; J: TRBJ1-2; size: medium-sized; D: .; V: TRBV6-2/TRBV6-3
DNA: TGCAGTGGGACTAGCGGCTCCTTGGGGCACGAGCAGTACTTC; CDR3: CSGTSGSLGHEQYF; J: TRBJ2-7; size: .; D: TRBD2; V: TRBV20-1
DNA: TGTGCCAGCATTGGGTACGTCCAAGAGACCCAGTACTTC; CDR3: CASIGYVQETQYF; J: TRBJ2-5; size: .; D: .; V: TRBV6-2/TRBV6-3
DNA: TGTGCCAGCAGCCCCCTCGGACGAAACAATGAGCAGTTCTTC; CDR3: CASSPLGRNNEQFF; J: TRBJ2-1; size: .; D: .; V: TRBV11-2
DNA: TGTGCCAGCAGCTTTGTCGGTTTCAATCAGCCCCAGCATTTT; CDR3: CASSFVGFNQPQHF; J: TRBJ1-5; size: many; D: .; V: TRBV5-8
DNA: TGTGCCACCAGTGACCCCGAGACAGGGTGGGGCACCGGGGAGCTGTTTTTT; CDR3: CATSDPETGWGTGELFF; J: TRBJ2-2; size: many; D: TRBD1; V: TRBV24-1
DNA: TGTGCCAGCGGAAAGGACAGGGCCTCCTACAATGAGCAGTTCTTC; CDR3: CASGKDRASYNEQFF; J: TRBJ2-1; size: .; D: TRBD1; V: TRBV5-5
DNA: TGTGCCTGGAGTTACTCCCAGTGTTCCTATAATTCGCCCCTCCACTTT; CDR3: CAWSYSQCSYNSPLHF; J: TRBJ1-6; size: once; D: .; V: TRBV30
DNA: TGTGCCAGCAGTTACAGTCACATTCAGTACTTC; CDR3: CASSYSHIQYF; J: TRBJ2-4; size: medium-sized; D: .; V: TRBV28
DNA: TGTGCCAGCAGCTTAGGTCTGGGTGCGGAGACCCATTACTTC; CDR3: CASSLGLGAETHYF; J: TRBJ2-5; size: .; D: .; V: TRBV7-9
DNA: TGTGCAAGCAGTTACCTGACAGACGGGGGACGTGAGCAGTTCTTC; CDR3: CASSYLTDGGREQFF; J: TRBJ2-1; size: few; D: .; V: TRBV6-2/TRBV6-3
DNA: TGTGCCAGCAGTGAAGAGGGGGGTACCGCCTACGAGCAGTACTTC; CDR3: CASSEEGGTAYEQYF; J: TRBJ2-7; size: few; D: .; V: TRBV6-1
DNA: TGTGCCAGCTCTCTCATCCTTCACGACAATGAGCAGTTCTTC; CDR3: CASSLILHDNEQFF; J: TRBJ2-1; size: .; D: .; V: TRBV18
DNA: TGCAGTGCTAGTGGGGCCAGGGCGGGTAACACTGAAGCTTTCTTT; CDR3: CSASGARAGNTEAFF; J: TRBJ1-1; size: many; D: .; V: TRBV20-1
DNA: TGCAGTGCTAGCATAGCCCGGGACCAAGAGACCCAGTACTTC; CDR3: CSASIARDQETQYF; J: TRBJ2-5; size: many; D: .; V: TRBV20-1
DNA: TGTGCCAGCAGTTTAAGGAGGGGAGTAGTAAACGTAAACTATGGCTACACCTTC; CDR3: CASSLRRGVVNVNYGYTF; J: TRBJ1-2; size: many; D: .; V: TRBV28
DNA: TGTGCCAGCACGGCAGGCGTAAGGGAGACCCAGTACTTC; CDR3: CASTAGVRETQYF; J: TRBJ2-5; size: many; D: .; V: TRBV28
DNA: TGTGCCAGCAGTGAAAGTAGGGGAGAGCAGTACTTC; CDR3: CASSESRGEQYF; J: TRBJ2-7; size: medium-sized; D: .; V: TRBV2
DNA: TGCGCCAGCAGCTTGGAGGTCCAGCATACGGATACGCAGTATTTT; CDR3: CASSLEVQHTDTQYF; J: TRBJ2-3; size: many; D: .; V: TRBV5-1
DNA: TGTGCTAGCAGCGCCTATCAGGGTCTTGGAAACACCATATATTTT; CDR3: CASSAYQGLGNTIYF; J: TRBJ1-3; size: many; D: .; V: TRBV7-7
DNA: TGTGCCAGCAGCTTGACCGGGACAGCGGGTGAAAAACTGTTTTTT; CDR3: CASSLTGTAGEKLFF; J: TRBJ1-4; size: many; D: TRBD1; V: TRBV7-9
DNA: TGTGCCACCAGCAGCGTCGTGGCTAGCTCCTACAATGAGCAGTTCTTC; CDR3: CATSSVVASSYNEQFF; J: TRBJ2-1; size: few; D: .; V: TRBV15
DNA: TGTGCCAGGGGGGGACTAGCGGGAGGGGGTAAAAACATTCAGTACTTC; CDR3: CARGGLAGGGKNIQYF; J: TRBJ2-4; size: many; D: TRBD2; V: TRBV6-4
DNA: TGCGCCAGCAGCCAAGCCTGGGAGACCTCCTATAATTCACCCCTCCACTTT; CDR3: CASSQAWETSYNSPLHF; J: TRBJ1-6; size: .; D: .; V: TRBV4-1
DNA: TGTGCCAGCAGCCGCATGGGAGGGCTAGCGGGAGGCCCCACCTACGAGCAGTACTTC; CDR3: CASSRMGGLAGGPTYEQYF; J: TRBJ2-7; size: .; D: TRBD2; V: TRBV11-1